The T cell receptor beta chain under discussion was sequenced for a study of T cell responses to AZD1222 COVID-19 vaccine. TCRdb keeps only in-frame clones here, not all; method: immunoSEQ multiplex PCR. Of just under 150,000 clones detected, 89% appear once; the ten largest clones hold around 1.7%. Trimming cost V 1 base and J 4 bases, with 17 bases left between them. Germline V gives CDR1 SGHNT, CDR2 YENEEA. The CDR3 spans 16 residues. The chain uses TRBV11-3 and TRBJ2-7, with a possible D match to TRBD1 (7 bases). This clonotype was obtained from an adult who received the AZD1222 COVID-19 vaccine. Sample: peripheral blood, taken 28 days after the second AZD1222 dose. The CDR3 reads CASSLVGGQTYYEQYF. CDR3 in DNA: TGTGCCAGCAGCTTAGTGGGGGGACAGACCTATTACGAGCAGTACTTC. Looking up the rest from reference TRBV11-3 and TRBJ2-7 gives the full variable domain: EAGVVQSPRYKIIEKKQPVAFWCNPISGHNTLYWYLQNLGQGPELLIRYENEEAVDDSQLPKDRFSAERLKGVDSTLKIQPAELGDSAVYLCASSLVGGQTYYEQYFGPGTRLTVT.